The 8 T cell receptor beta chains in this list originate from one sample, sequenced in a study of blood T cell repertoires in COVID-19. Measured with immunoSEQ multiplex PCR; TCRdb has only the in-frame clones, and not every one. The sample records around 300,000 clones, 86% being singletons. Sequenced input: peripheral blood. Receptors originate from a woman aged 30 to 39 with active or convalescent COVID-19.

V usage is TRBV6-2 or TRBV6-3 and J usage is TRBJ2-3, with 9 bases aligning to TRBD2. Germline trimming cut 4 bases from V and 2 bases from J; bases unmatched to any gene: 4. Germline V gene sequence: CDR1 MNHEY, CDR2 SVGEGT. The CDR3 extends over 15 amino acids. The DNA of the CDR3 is TGTGCCAGCAGTTGGGGCGGGGGGGCCACAGATACGCAGTATTTT. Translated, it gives CASSWGGGATDTQYF.

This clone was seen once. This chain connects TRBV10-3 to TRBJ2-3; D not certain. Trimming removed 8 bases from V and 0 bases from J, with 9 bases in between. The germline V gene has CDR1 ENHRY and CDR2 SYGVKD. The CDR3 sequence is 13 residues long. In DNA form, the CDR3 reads TGTGCCATCCGAGAATTTAGCACAGATACGCAGTATTTT. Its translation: CAIREFSTDTQYF.

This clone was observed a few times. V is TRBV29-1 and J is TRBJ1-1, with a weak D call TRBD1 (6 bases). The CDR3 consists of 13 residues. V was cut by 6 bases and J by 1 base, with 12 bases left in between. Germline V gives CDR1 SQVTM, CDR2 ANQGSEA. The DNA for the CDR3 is TGCAGCGTAGAAAAACAGGGGAACACTGAAGCTTTCTTT. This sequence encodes CSVEKQGNTEAFF. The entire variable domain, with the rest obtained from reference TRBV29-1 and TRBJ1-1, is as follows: SAVISQKPSRDICQRGTSLTIQCQVDSQVTMMFWYRQQPGQSLTLIATANQGSEATYESGFVIDKFPISRPNLTFSTLTVSNMSPEDSSIYLCSVEKQGNTEAFFGQGTRLTVV.

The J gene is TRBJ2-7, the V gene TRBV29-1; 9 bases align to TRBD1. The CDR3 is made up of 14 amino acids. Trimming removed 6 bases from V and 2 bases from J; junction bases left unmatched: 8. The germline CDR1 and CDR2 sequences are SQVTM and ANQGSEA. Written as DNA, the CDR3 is TGCAGCGTCGAACGGACAGGGGTCCCCTACGAGCAGTACTTC. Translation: CSVERTGVPYEQYF.

The CDR3: CASADFSGNSPLHF. CDR3 sequence (DNA): TGTGCCAGCGCCGACTTCTCGGGGAATTCACCCCTCCACTTT. The genes are TRBV19 and TRBJ1-6; D not certain. Looked up from germline, CDR1 is LNHDA and CDR2 is SQIVND (reference sequence). The CDR3 runs 14 residues. V was trimmed by 9 bases and J by 7 bases, leaving 16 bases between them.

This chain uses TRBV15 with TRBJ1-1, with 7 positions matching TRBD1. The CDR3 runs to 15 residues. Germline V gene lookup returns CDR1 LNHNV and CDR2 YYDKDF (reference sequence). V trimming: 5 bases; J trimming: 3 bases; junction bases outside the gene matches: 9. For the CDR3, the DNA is TGTGCCACCAGCCCAGGGGGTAATCGGTACACTGAAGCTTTCTTT. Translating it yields CATSPGGNRYTEAFF.

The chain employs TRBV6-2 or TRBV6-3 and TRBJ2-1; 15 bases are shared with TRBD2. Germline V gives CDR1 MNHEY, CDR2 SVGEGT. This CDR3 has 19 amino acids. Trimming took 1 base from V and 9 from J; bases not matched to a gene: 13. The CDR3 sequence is CASSYLQPGLAGGRSEQFF. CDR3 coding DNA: TGTGCCAGCAGTTACTTGCAGCCGGGACTAGCGGGGGGAAGGAGTGAGCAGTTCTTC.

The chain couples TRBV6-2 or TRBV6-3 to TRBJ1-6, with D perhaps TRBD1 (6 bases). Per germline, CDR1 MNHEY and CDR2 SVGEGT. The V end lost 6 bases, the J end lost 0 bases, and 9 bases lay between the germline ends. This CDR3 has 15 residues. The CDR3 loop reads CASSDRSSYNSPLHF. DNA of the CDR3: TGTGCCAGCAGCGACAGGAGCTCCTATAATTCACCCCTCCACTTT.